The 4 T cell receptor beta chains given below trace back to one sample, sequenced in a study of T cells in Graves' hyperthyroidism and ophthalmopathy (dated by TCRdb to the late 2010s). Library preparation employed multiplex PCR. Sequenced using an Illumina HiSeq 2000. The TCR beta CDR3 regions were amplified from RNA transcripts. The first round of RT-PCR for the TCR CDR3 was performed with the HTBI primer set and the Qiagen OneStep RT-PCR kit. TCRdb trimmed the raw reads at Q25, called clones with MiXCR and kept productive beta chains. Each entry merges the rows of one CDR3 protein and shows their most common DNA and genes. Present in this sample are approximately 100,000 distinct CDR3 sequences, 47% of which were seen just once. The ten top clones hold about 28% of the sample. What was sequenced was blood. The receptors stem from a man between 40 and 49 years old with Graves' hyperthyroidism.

V is TRBV5-8 and J is TRBJ1-1, with 9 bases that match TRBD1. The J segment lost 6 bases and the V segment lost 6 bases, leaving 6 bases of the junction unmatched. This CDR3 region has 13 residues. Germline V gene sequence: CDR1 SGHTS, CDR2 YDEGEE. The CDR3 sequence is CASTRDRVPEAFF. As DNA, the CDR3 is TGTGCCAGCACCCGGGACAGGGTCCCTGAAGCTTTCTTT.

In this sample, this clonotype turned up many times. CDR3 residues: CASRPGTSGLNEQFF. DNA of the CDR3: TGTGCCAGCAGGCCCGGGACTAGCGGCCTGAATGAGCAGTTCTTC. The chain is built from TRBV7-9 and TRBJ2-1; 11 bases are a match to TRBD2. In germline, CDR1 is SEHNR, CDR2 FQNEAQ (reference sequence). The junction had 8 bases not matched to a gene; V was cut back by 6 bases and J by 7 bases. This CDR3 has 15 residues.

Turning to this clonotype: This may come from a read error, since a much larger clone is one base off. CDR3 protein: CASIKGRSNEQFF. The CDR3 region has the DNA TGTGCCAGCATTAAAGGCCGGAGCAATGAGCAGTTCTTC. The chain employs TRBV6-1 and TRBJ2-1; no reliable D call. V gave up 7 bases and J gave up 6 bases, with 13 bases separating them. The CDR3 spans 13 residues. Per the germline V gene, CDR1 is MNHNS and CDR2 is SASEGT.

This clonotype was seen at least ten times. The chain is built from TRBV5-1 and TRBJ2-3, with D hard to call. Germline V gene data show CDR1 as SGHRS and CDR2 as YFSETQ. CDR3 length: 15 amino acids. V was shortened by 0 bases and J by 0 bases, with 8 bases between the two germline ends. CDR3 bases: TGCGCCAGCAGCTTGGAGTTTACTAGCACAGATACGCAGTATTTT. Residues: CASSLEFTSTDTQYF. The full variable domain, in which reference TRBV5-1 and TRBJ2-3 provide the parts outside the CDR3, is KAGVTQTPRYLIKTRGQQVTLSCSPISGHRSVSWYQQTPGQGLQFLFEYFSETQRNKGNFPGRFSGRQFSNSRSEMNVSTLELGDSALYLCASSLEFTSTDTQYFGPGTRLTVL.